These T cell receptor beta chains were read from a single sample in a study of identical twins. TCRdb reanalysed the 5' RACE reads using MiXCR and keeps one entry per CDR3 protein. The sample holds about 890,000 distinct CDR3 sequences; over 9% are singletons and the top ten take about 1.5%. The same data also contributed to another study, on yellow fever vaccine responses in identical twins.

The specimen sequenced was PBMCs. The source is a young woman in good health. The CDR3 runs from the conserved cysteine through the conserved F or W. The D gene is left open where the match is weak. Expanded clones are given a class, and other clones once, few, many or no size at all.

TRBD2 TRBJ2-1 . TRBV5-1 CASSLEAGVYNEQFF TGCGCCAGCAGCTTGGAAGCGGGAGTGTACAATGAGCAGTTCTTC
. TRBJ1-4 many TRBV27 CASSLKWSLAATNEKLFF TGTGCCAGCAGTTTAAAATGGAGTCTAGCTGCAACTAATGAAAAACTGTTTTTT
. TRBJ2-3 . TRBV5-1 CASSLGNAVGTDTQYF TGCGCCAGCAGCTTGGGGAACGCCGTCGGAACGGATACGCAGTATTTT
. TRBJ2-1 few TRBV20-1 CSASRPNPGEQFF TGCAGTGCTAGTAGGCCCAATCCTGGCGAGCAGTTCTTC
TRBD2 TRBJ2-1 . TRBV9 CASSPYVASGHNEQFF TGTGCCAGCAGCCCCTATGTGGCTAGCGGGCACAATGAGCAGTTCTTC
TRBD2 TRBJ2-1 few TRBV12-3/TRBV12-4 CASSQSRGGYGYNEQFF TGTGCCAGCAGCCAAAGTAGGGGAGGGTACGGCTACAATGAGCAGTTCTTC
. TRBJ2-1 many TRBV10-3 CAISWQSSYNEQFF TGTGCCATCAGTTGGCAAAGCTCCTACAATGAGCAGTTCTTC
. TRBJ1-3 many TRBV5-6 CASSYYSGSGNTIYF TGTGCCAGCAGCTACTATTCCGGCTCTGGAAACACCATATATTTT
. TRBJ2-2 . TRBV5-5 CASSFAGPGELFF TGTGCCAGCAGCTTTGCGGGGCCCGGGGAGCTGTTTTTT
TRBD2 TRBJ2-1 many TRBV20-1 CSAREPLGGLAPRLDYNEQFF TGCAGTGCTAGAGAACCATTGGGGGGACTAGCCCCGAGACTAGACTACAATGAGCAGTTCTTC
TRBD1 TRBJ2-5 . TRBV7-2 CASRSGTVPSETQYF TGTGCCAGCAGATCCGGGACAGTCCCGTCAGAGACCCAGTACTTC
. TRBJ2-5 . TRBV11-3 CASSEGTGVGTQYF TGTGCCAGCAGCGAGGGGACGGGAGTGGGGACCCAGTACTTC
. TRBJ1-4 . TRBV7-9 CASSLGSRNEKLFF TGTGCCAGCAGCTTAGGAAGCAGAAATGAAAAACTGTTTTTT
TRBD2 TRBJ2-5 . TRBV12-3/TRBV12-4 CASGTSGRAWETQYF TGTGCCAGCGGAACTAGCGGGAGGGCCTGGGAGACCCAGTACTTC
TRBD1 TRBJ1-2 . TRBV20-1 CSAKTGQGEGYTF TGCAGTGCCAAAACTGGACAGGGGGAAGGCTACACCTTC
. TRBJ2-2 . TRBV9 CASSPSPKVGLFF TGTGCCAGCAGCCCAAGTCCCAAGGTGGGGCTGTTTTTT
. TRBJ1-5 . TRBV28 CASTSSSGNNQPQHF TGTGCCAGCACAAGCAGTTCAGGGAACAATCAGCCCCAGCATTTT
TRBD2 TRBJ2-3 many TRBV24-1 CATSDYRAGSTDTQYF TGTGCCACCAGTGATTATAGAGCGGGAAGCACAGATACGCAGTATTTT
. TRBJ1-2 few TRBV14 CASSPTRQSGYTF TGTGCCAGCAGCCCGACTAGGCAGTCGGGCTACACCTTC
. TRBJ2-3 . TRBV25-1 CASSEPTQTSTDTQYF TGTGCCAGCAGTGAACCGACACAGACTAGCACAGATACGCAGTATTTT
TRBD2 TRBJ2-3 few TRBV20-1 CSARVGSGVQDTQYF TGCAGTGCTAGAGTAGGGAGCGGGGTACAAGATACGCAGTATTTT
TRBD2 TRBJ2-7 . TRBV20-1 CSAGLTSGSYEQYF TGCAGTGCTGGGCTGACTAGCGGGAGCTACGAGCAGTACTTC
TRBD1 TRBJ2-7 many TRBV29-1 CSGGQGGSYEQYF TGCAGCGGGGGACAGGGGGGCAGCTACGAGCAGTACTTC
TRBD2 TRBJ2-5 . TRBV15 CATSREIGLADPRETQYF TGTGCCACCAGCAGAGAGATCGGACTAGCGGATCCTAGGGAGACCCAGTACTTC
. TRBJ2-5 few TRBV7-7 CASSPREGRGLETQYF TGTGCCAGCAGCCCGAGGGAGGGCAGGGGATTGGAGACCCAGTACTTC
TRBD2 TRBJ2-3 many TRBV20-1 CSARDSGGRTDTQYF TGCAGTGCTAGAGACAGCGGGGGACGCACAGATACGCAGTATTTT
. TRBJ2-5 many TRBV4-1 CASSQVIQETQYF TGCGCCAGCAGCCAAGTTATCCAAGAGACCCAGTACTTC
. TRBJ2-1 . TRBV3-1 CASSHYGQISYNEQFF TGTGCCAGCAGCCACTACGGACAGATTTCCTACAATGAGCAGTTCTTC
. TRBJ1-1 many TRBV20-1 CSAPLWGNTEAFF TGCAGTGCCCCCCTTTGGGGCAACACTGAAGCTTTCTTT
. TRBJ2-5 . TRBV20-1 CSARGTLQQTQYF TGCAGTGCTAGGGGGACCTTACAACAGACCCAGTACTTC
. TRBJ1-2 . TRBV12-3/TRBV12-4 CASSLQAWGYTF TGTGCCAGCAGTTTACAGGCTTGGGGCTACACCTTC
. TRBJ1-1 . TRBV12-3/TRBV12-4 CASSNTWRVLKNTEAFF TGTGCCAGCAGCAACACCTGGCGCGTTCTCAAGAACACTGAAGCTTTCTTT
TRBD1 TRBJ2-7 few TRBV3-1 CASTGTGDYEQYF TGTGCCAGCACCGGGACAGGGGACTACGAGCAGTACTTC
. TRBJ1-1 few TRBV6-1 CASSEEGVVNTEAFF TGTGCCAGCAGTGAAGAGGGGGTTGTGAACACTGAAGCTTTCTTT
. TRBJ1-2 many TRBV11-2 CASSLGAGYAGYTF TGTGCCAGCAGCTTAGGGGCGGGGTACGCTGGCTACACCTTC
. TRBJ2-2 . TRBV7-8 CASSSLAGWTGELFF TGTGCCAGCAGCTCACTGGCAGGGTGGACCGGGGAGCTGTTTTTT
TRBD1 TRBJ2-5 . TRBV5-4 CASSWGKTGGWLGQETQYF TGTGCCAGCAGCTGGGGGAAGACAGGGGGTTGGTTAGGCCAAGAGACCCAGTACTTC
TRBD1 TRBJ2-1 . TRBV6-1 CASSQKGQLFDEQFF TGTGCCAGCAGCCAGAAGGGACAGCTGTTCGATGAGCAGTTCTTC
TRBD2 TRBJ2-1 few TRBV5-1 CASRPGLAGEGEQFF TGCGCCAGCAGGCCTGGACTAGCGGGAGAGGGTGAGCAGTTCTTC
TRBD2 TRBJ2-5 . TRBV7-2 CASSLGVAGGYQETQYF TGTGCCAGCAGCTTAGGGGTGGCGGGAGGGTACCAAGAGACCCAGTACTTC
. TRBJ2-2 few TRBV10-3 CAIRGQANTGELFF TGTGCCATCAGAGGACAAGCGAACACCGGGGAGCTGTTTTTT
. TRBJ2-5 few TRBV20-1 CSAYSAGNQETQYF TGCAGCGCCTACAGCGCAGGAAACCAAGAGACCCAGTACTTC
. TRBJ2-1 . TRBV7-2 CASSFFGVTSEQFF TGTGCCAGCAGCTTCTTTGGGGTGACGTCTGAGCAGTTCTTC
TRBD1 TRBJ2-2 many TRBV5-1 CASSKQGAGTGELFF TGCGCCAGCAGCAAACAGGGGGCTGGAACCGGGGAGCTGTTTTTT
. TRBJ2-5 many TRBV5-1 CASSRGREETQYF TGCGCCAGCAGCCGAGGGCGGGAAGAGACCCAGTACTTC
. TRBJ2-5 many TRBV2 CAGATEKETQYF TGTGCCGGAGCGACAGAGAAAGAGACCCAGTACTTC
. TRBJ1-4 . TRBV7-9 CASSNQGNEKLFF TGTGCCAGCAGCAACCAGGGTAATGAAAAACTGTTTTTT
. TRBJ2-3 . TRBV9 CASSVASALNTQYF TGTGCCAGCAGCGTAGCCAGCGCACTCAATACGCAGTATTTT
. TRBJ2-2 few TRBV7-9 CASAKGAGELFF TGTGCCAGCGCCAAGGGGGCCGGGGAGCTGTTTTTT
. TRBJ1-1 . TRBV20-1 CSATPGHQNTEAFF TGCAGTGCTACACCGGGACACCAGAACACTGAAGCTTTCTTT
TRBD2 TRBJ2-1 . TRBV29-1 CSVLLAGGEQFF TGCAGCGTTCTACTAGCGGGAGGCGAGCAGTTCTTC
TRBD1 TRBJ2-1 few TRBV20-1 CSATDRGNEQFF TGCAGTGCAACGGACAGGGGCAATGAGCAGTTCTTC